The text below deals with one T cell receptor (beta chain). The clone's antigen remains unknown. Base quality data are lacking; no much larger clone is found one base away. The time point label corresponds to: before trial treatment. Donors were enrolled in RACIN, a single-arm phase I dose-escalation trial combining nivolumab, ipilimumab, aspirin, low-dose cyclophosphamide and low-dose radiotherapy. Patients were eligible if they had advanced solid tumors that were TIL-negative. The sample belongs to a study of low-dose radiotherapy and immunotherapy resistance in tumors (dated by TCRdb to 2022 to 2024). In the study overall: Patients in Cohort 1 were given 0.5 Gy per fraction every 2 weeks, and the prescribed total PTV dose was 6.5 Gy. Patients in Cohort 2 were given 1 Gy per fraction every two weeks, for a total of 13 Gy across 26 weeks. Patients were given nivolumab as a 240 mg flat dose every two weeks and ipilimumab at 1 mg/kg every six weeks, with both drugs delivered intravenously. Cyclophosphamide 200 mg/m2 was given intravenously every two weeks, one day before each radiation and immunotherapy administration. Starting on cycle 1 day 1, patients took 300 mg of aspirin by mouth once daily for four cycles. First-strand cDNA was synthesized using Superscript III and a set of TRAV- and TRBV-specific primers, so that both TCRalpha and TCRbeta chains were covered. Trial participants were not randomized into treatment groups. The translational analysis covered eight patients: three from the first dose cohort and the first five from the second dose cohort. TCRalpha and TCRbeta libraries were deep-sequenced on an Illumina MiniSeq instrument.

Sequencing used an Illumina MiniSeq. TCRs were amplified with Phusion for 15 to 20 PCR cycles, with a constant-region primer paired with the adapter attached to the V primers. The isolated mRNA was amplified using the MessageAmp II aRNA Amplification Kit, with in vitro transcription performed for about 15 hours at 37 degrees C. The Dynabeads mRNA DIRECT Purification Kit was used to isolate mRNA for TCR sequencing. Indexed Illumina adapters were added in a second Phusion PCR of 20 to 30 cycles, after which AMPure XP beads were used to purify the products. The paper's processing steps were these. Custom Perl scripts pooled TCR sequences encoding the same protein, removed out-of-frame sequences and computed each clonotype's abundance. TCR sequences supported by only a single read were excluded from analysis. Shannon entropy, Gini index, clonality, richness, and the frequency of TCRs shared between repertoires were included as repertoire metrics. TCRdb reran the public reads through fastp at Q25 and MiXCR, keeping productive beta chains. All rows with the same CDR3 protein become a single entry with the most common DNA and genes. The V and J calls reflect TCRdb's pipeline rather than the authors' work. The sample profile shows tens of thousands of distinct CDR3 sequences; approximately 12% of them were found once. The ten largest clones represent roughly 6.2% of the sample.

From the cysteine through the phenylalanine, the CDR3 covers 16 amino acids. Only the CDR3 portion is preserved as DNA: 48 bases, with reading frame beginning at the first base. Unmatched junction bases come to 11, with V trimmed by 3 bases and J by 3 bases. For CDR1 and CDR2, the germline V gene lists ENHRY and SYGVKD. The sample consisted of PBMCs, taken before treatment. The receptor chain draws on TRBV10-3 and TRBJ2-7; 7 central bases correspond to TRBD2. The clonotype was recovered from a female donor with ovarian cancer. CDR3 loop: CAISEGGGPGSYEQYF. The DNA reads TGTGCCATCAGTGAAGGCGGGGGTCCGGGGAGCTACGAGCAGTACTTC.